The 10 T cell receptor beta chains listed next were all sequenced from one sample in a study of PD-L1 blockade in urothelial cancer. Measured with immunoSEQ multiplex PCR; TCRdb has only the in-frame clones, and not every one. The profile shows 100,000 to 150,000 clones, about 88% of them singletons. Time point given: pretreatment peripheral blood. The source was PBMCs, collected around atezolizumab (anti-PD-L1) treatment. All receptors come from a man aged 45-65 years with urothelial cancer.

The chain links TRBV15 to TRBJ1-2, with 7 bases aligning to TRBD1. The germline V gene has CDR1 LNHNV and CDR2 YYDKDF (reference sequence). The CDR3 extends over 16 amino acids. J lost 7 bases, V lost 0 bases, and 11 bases had no gene match. CDR3 DNA: TGTGCCACCAGCAGAGAATCTAACAGGGGTACGGTTGGCTACACCTTC. Translation gives CATSRESNRGTVGYTF.

The chain recombines TRBV9 with TRBJ2-1; TRBD2 matches 16 bases. V lost 6 bases to trimming and J lost 8 bases; unmatched junction nucleotides: 5. Germline-derived CDR1 and CDR2 are SGDLS and YYNGEE. The CDR3 contains 15 residues. The CDR3 protein is CASTRGLAGGDEQFF. The CDR3 DNA reads TGTGCCAGCACCCGGGGACTAGCGGGAGGGGATGAGCAGTTCTTC.

CDR3 in amino acids: CASSQDGTGDNEKLFF. In DNA, the CDR3 is TGTGCCAGCAGCCAAGATGGGACAGGGGATAATGAAAAACTGTTTTTT. The J gene is TRBJ1-4, the V gene TRBV4-2, with 10 nucleotides matching TRBD1. The germline V gene has CDR1 LGHNA and CDR2 YNFKEQ. Losses at the gene ends were 0 bases for V and 4 bases for J; bases not matched to a gene: 2. The CDR3 runs 16 residues.

This clone appeared a few times. The chain is built from TRBV27 and TRBJ1-6, with D perhaps matching TRBD1 (6 bases). This CDR3 comprises 15 residues. V lost 6 bases and J lost 9, with 18 bases in between. The germline V gene has CDR1 MNHEY and CDR2 SMNVEV (reference sequence). CDR3 bases: TGTGCCAGCAGACGCTCCAGGGGCAGCGGTTCACCCCTCCACTTT. It specifies CASRRSRGSGSPLHF.

The chain carries TRBV4-1 and TRBJ2-4; no reliable D call. Between the trimmed V and J ends, which lost 3 bases and 1 base, there was a span of 7 bases. The CDR3 is 14 residues long. Germline loops: CDR1 MGHRA, CDR2 YSYEKL. The CDR3 sequence is CASSQEWAKNIQYF. CDR3 sequence (DNA): TGCGCCAGCAGCCAGGAGTGGGCCAAAAACATTCAGTACTTC.

The rearrangement joins TRBV11-2 to TRBJ2-7; perhaps TRBD1 as D (6 bases). V shed 6 bases and J shed 5 bases, with 17 bases lying between them. Germline V gives CDR1 SGHAT, CDR2 FQNNGV. The CDR3 loop spans 14 amino acids. The CDR3 DNA reads as TGTGCCAGCAGTCGTACACAGGGTAGGGACGAGCAGTACTTC. It is translated as CASSRTQGRDEQYF.

This clone appeared a few times. The rearrangement joins TRBV2 to TRBJ1-6, with 7 bases fitting TRBD1. Trimming at V came to 4 bases and at J to 2 bases, leaving 8 bases not matched to a gene. The CDR3 consists of 17 residues. The germline gives CDR1 SNHLY, CDR2 FYNNEI. The CDR3 is CASSGKTGDAYNSPLHF. In DNA form, the CDR3 reads TGTGCCAGCAGTGGCAAAACAGGGGACGCCTATAATTCACCCCTCCACTTT.

This chain links TRBV5-8 with TRBJ1-2; 9 bases line up with TRBD1. CDR3 length: 14 residues. In germline, CDR1 is SGHTS, CDR2 YDEGEE. Trimming cost V 4 bases and J 8 bases; bases outside gene matches: 9. CDR3 amino acids: CASSKGQGRQGYTF. CDR3 in DNA: TGTGCCAGCAGCAAGGGACAGGGAAGACAAGGCTACACCTTC.

The V and J genes are TRBV5-4 and TRBJ1-5; no firm D call. Trimming stripped 0 bases from V and 1 base from J, with 5 bases between. The CDR3 runs to 14 residues. Per the germline V gene, CDR1 is SGHNT and CDR2 is YYREEE (reference sequence). The CDR3 protein is CASSLAQSNQPQHF. The CDR3, as DNA: TGTGCCAGCAGCTTGGCCCAGAGCAATCAGCCCCAGCATTTT.

The chain carries TRBV6-4 and TRBJ1-1; no clear D gene. The CDR3 covers 14 residues. Trimming took off 5 bases at V and 2 bases at J, with 12 bases between the two ends. Germline V gives CDR1 MRHNA, CDR2 SNTAGT. This CDR3 is CASSNGMGNTEAFF. As DNA, the CDR3 is TGTGCCAGCAGTAACGGTATGGGCAACACTGAAGCTTTCTTT.